This T cell receptor (beta chain) was sequenced for a study of blood T cells in healthy people across ages. On this clonotype: The conserved final phenylalanine or tryptophan is absent from the CDR3, which likely points to a read error.

The CDR3 runs to 13 residues. The germline gives CDR1 DFQATT, CDR2 SNEGSKA (reference sequence). V was cut by 7 bases and J by 4 bases, with 13 bases left in between. Combining a sample-barcoded 5' primer with a J-beta primer mix, a second PCR ran for 7 to 11 cycles. TCRdb re-analysed the 5' RACE reads in MiXCR, keeping a single row per CDR3 protein. There are about 800,000 distinct CDR3 sequences in the sample; roughly 25% occur only once, and approximately 4% lies in the top ten. This sample also appeared in a second study, on T cells of mothers and their children.

Sequencing was carried out using blood. The genes are TRBV20-1 and TRBJ2-2; D possibly corresponds to TRBD1 (5 bases). The sequence was collected from a boy younger than 18 in good health. The CDR3 bases are TGCAGTGTATCCAGGGTTTCCACCGGGGAGCTGTTTCTT. Translating it yields CSVSRVSTGELFL.